The TCR beta chain described here comes from a study of PD-1 blockade in classical Hodgkin lymphoma. Study as a whole: The nivolumab dose that patients received was 3 mg/kg, given intravenously every 2 weeks.

Regarding this clone: Antigen unknown.

Germline CDR1 is MNHEY and CDR2 is SVGAGI. This CDR3 has 15 amino acids. Trimming left V 2 bases short and J 4 bases short, with 14 bases between. Exposure to brentuximab vedotin varied, and each patient had relapsed following autologous stem cell transplantation. When best responses were assessed, they were complete response, partial response or progressive disease. The table came from immunoSEQ multiplex PCR; TCRdb's copy has only in-frame clones and leaves some out. The repertoire holds over 5,500 clones, 65% to 80% seen once, with about three fifths in the top ten. Whole-study findings and limits: Causes of the repertoire differences remain undefined, possibly disease activity or prior therapy.

The sequences come from peripheral blood mononuclear cells (PBMCs), collected at baseline. This sequence joins TRBV6-5 and TRBJ1-2; D remains ambiguous. The receptor was isolated from a human donor with classical Hodgkin lymphoma. CDR3 protein: CASSYGHPNAYGYTF. The CDR3, as DNA: TGTGCCAGCAGTTACGGGCATCCCAATGCCTATGGCTACACCTTC.